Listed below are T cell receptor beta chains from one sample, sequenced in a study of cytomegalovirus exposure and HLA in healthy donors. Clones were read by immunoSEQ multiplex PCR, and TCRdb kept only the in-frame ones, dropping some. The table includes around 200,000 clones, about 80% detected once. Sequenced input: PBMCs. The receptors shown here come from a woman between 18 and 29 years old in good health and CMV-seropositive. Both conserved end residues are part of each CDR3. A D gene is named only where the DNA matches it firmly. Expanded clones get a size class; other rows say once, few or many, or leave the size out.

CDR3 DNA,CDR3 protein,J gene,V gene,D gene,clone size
TGTGCCAGCAGTGAAGGCAGGGGTAATTCACCCCTCCACTTT,CASSEGRGNSPLHF,TRBJ1-6,TRBV2,NA,NA
TGTGCCAGCAGCTCCCCCTTGGAGCGCGGCACAGATACGCAGTATTTT,CASSSPLERGTDTQYF,TRBJ2-3,TRBV5-4,NA,NA
TGTGCCAGCAGCCCGAGTAGGACAGGGGGCTACAATGAGCAGTTCTTC,CASSPSRTGGYNEQFF,TRBJ2-1,TRBV5-6,TRBD1,NA
TGTGCCAGTAGTCCTCAGGTCACCGGGGAGCTGTTTTTT,CASSPQVTGELFF,TRBJ2-2,TRBV19,NA,NA
TGTGCCAGCAGCTTGTTACTAGCGGGGGGGTCCCAAGAGACCCAGTACTTC,CASSLLLAGGSQETQYF,TRBJ2-5,TRBV5-6,TRBD2,once
TGTGCCAGCAGCCAGGGGGACAGGGCGGGTAGCACTGAAGCTTTCTTT,CASSQGDRAGSTEAFF,TRBJ1-1,TRBV4-2,TRBD1,NA
TGTGCCAGCAGCTTGGGGCACCTCCAAGAGACCCAGTACTTC,CASSLGHLQETQYF,TRBJ2-5,TRBV5-6,NA,NA
TGTGCCAGCAGCCTGACGCTCCAGGGGCCAACCTACGAGCAGTACTTC,CASSLTLQGPTYEQYF,TRBJ2-7,TRBV5-8,NA,NA
TGTGCCAGCAGTAGAGACCAGCAGGGCGAGCAGTTCTTC,CASSRDQQGEQFF,TRBJ2-1,TRBV2,NA,NA
TGTGCCAGCAGCCCAAGCCGGGATGGAGCTTTCTTT,CASSPSRDGAFF,TRBJ1-1,TRBV4-2,NA,NA
TGTGCCAGCAGCGTAGGTTACAGGGGCAATGAAAAACTGTTTTTT,CASSVGYRGNEKLFF,TRBJ1-4,TRBV9,TRBD1,NA
TGCGCCAGCAGCTTGGGAACTAGCGGGGGGGCCGATGAGCAGTTCTTC,CASSLGTSGGADEQFF,TRBJ2-1,TRBV5-1,TRBD2,NA
TGTGCCAGCAGCATAGCCGGGGACGGAGGGAATGAGCAGTTCTTC,CASSIAGDGGNEQFF,TRBJ2-1,TRBV5-4,NA,NA
TGTGCCAGTAGTATAGATCGGCAGGGAACCTACGAGCAGTACTTC,CASSIDRQGTYEQYF,TRBJ2-7,TRBV19,NA,NA
TGTGCCAGCAGCTTTGCCGGGACAGGGGCTTCACCCCTCCACTTT,CASSFAGTGASPLHF,TRBJ1-6,TRBV7-2,TRBD1,NA
TGCGCCAGCAGCACGGAACAGGGGAGGAGTGAGCAGTTCTTC,CASSTEQGRSEQFF,TRBJ2-1,TRBV5-1,NA,NA
TGTGCCAGCAGCCCCTCGGGGGCTGAAGCTTTCTTT,CASSPSGAEAFF,TRBJ1-1,TRBV7-9,NA,NA
TGTGCCAGTAGGTTACAAGCGGTTGATACCGGGGAGCTGTTTTTT,CASRLQAVDTGELFF,TRBJ2-2,TRBV19,NA,NA
TGCGCCAGCAGCTTGGAGGCAGGGGCCGGGACACCCCTCCACTTT,CASSLEAGAGTPLHF,TRBJ1-6,TRBV5-1,NA,NA
TGTGCCAGCAGAGGTGACAGGGGGCTTACCTATGGCTACACCTTC,CASRGDRGLTYGYTF,TRBJ1-2,TRBV2,TRBD1,NA
TGCAGCGTTGAAAAAAGGAGCGGGGGAAGGTACGAGCAGTACTTC,CSVEKRSGGRYEQYF,TRBJ2-7,TRBV29-1,TRBD2,few
TGTGCCAGCAGCCAAGGCCTAGCGGCGGGGGGGCCATACAATGAGCAGTTCTTC,CASSQGLAAGGPYNEQFF,TRBJ2-1,TRBV14,TRBD2,once
TGTGCCAGCTCACCAAAGAGGACAGGGGGCGCGGTGGGGAGCACTGAAGCTTTCTTT,CASSPKRTGGAVGSTEAFF,TRBJ1-1,TRBV18,TRBD1,NA
TGTGCCAGCAGCTACACGACCCGGGTCACCGGGGAGCTGTTTTTT,CASSYTTRVTGELFF,TRBJ2-2,TRBV7-2,NA,NA
TGTGCCAGCAGTCGCACCGGGACAGTGTATGGCTACACCTTC,CASSRTGTVYGYTF,TRBJ1-2,TRBV2,TRBD1,NA
TGCGCCAGCAGCTTGGCCTCTTCTAGCGGGGGGGATACGCAGTATTTT,CASSLASSSGGDTQYF,TRBJ2-3,TRBV5-1,TRBD2,NA
TGTGCCAGCAGCTCGGGACTTTCGCGAGCCGGGGAGCTGTTTTTT,CASSSGLSRAGELFF,TRBJ2-2,TRBV7-3,NA,NA
TGTGCCTGGAGTGTGTGGGGTATTGGGCAGGGGCAAAACTATGGCTACACCTTC,CAWSVWGIGQGQNYGYTF,TRBJ1-2,TRBV30,NA,NA
TGTGCCAGTAGTATTGCCCCGGAGCAGTCTGGAAACACCATATATTTT,CASSIAPEQSGNTIYF,TRBJ1-3,TRBV19,NA,NA
TGTGCCAGCAGCGGCCGCGGGGGCTACGAGCAGTACTTC,CASSGRGGYEQYF,TRBJ2-7,TRBV7-9,TRBD2,NA
TGTGCCAGCAGTGTTAATGGCTACACCTTC,CASSVNGYTF,TRBJ1-2,TRBV6-1,NA,NA
TGTGCCAGCAGCTCAAGGACTAGCAAGATCAATGAGCAGTTCTTC,CASSSRTSKINEQFF,TRBJ2-1,TRBV7-2,TRBD2,NA
TGTGCCAGCAGCCAAGAGGATAGTGGAGAGCAGTACTTC,CASSQEDSGEQYF,TRBJ2-7,TRBV5-6,NA,NA
TGTGCTAGTGGTTTGGTACCAACGGGCAATCAGCCCCAGCATTTT,CASGLVPTGNQPQHF,TRBJ1-5,TRBV12-5,NA,NA
TGTGCCAGTAGTCAGGGGGCGGGGGCTGAAGCTTTCTTT,CASSQGAGAEAFF,TRBJ1-1,TRBV19,TRBD1,NA
TGTGCCAGTGGCGTGGGGGCATCCTATAATTCACCCCTCCACTTT,CASGVGASYNSPLHF,TRBJ1-6,TRBV19,NA,NA
TGTGCCAGCAGTGGATCGACTAGCGGGGGGGCCCTAGATACGCAGTATTTT,CASSGSTSGGALDTQYF,TRBJ2-3,TRBV2,TRBD2,NA
TGTGCCAGCAGCGCCGGGGGTGCCAAAAACATTCAGTACTTC,CASSAGGAKNIQYF,TRBJ2-4,TRBV9,NA,NA
TGTGCCAGCAGTTCCCGAGGTCAGCCCCAGCATTTT,CASSSRGQPQHF,TRBJ1-5,TRBV6-6,NA,NA
TGTGCCAGCAGTGACCCCCGGGGTTTGAGAACCCATGAGCAGTTCTTC,CASSDPRGLRTHEQFF,TRBJ2-1,TRBV6-1,NA,NA
TGTGCCAGCAGTGAAGGGCGGGGGTCAGATACGCAGTATTTT,CASSEGRGSDTQYF,TRBJ2-3,TRBV6-1,TRBD2,NA
TGTGCCAGCAGCTTAATAGGGGGCGATGAAAAACTGTTTTTT,CASSLIGGDEKLFF,TRBJ1-4,TRBV13,TRBD1,NA
TGTGCCAGTAGCGCCAGTGGCACAGATACGCAGTATTTT,CASSASGTDTQYF,TRBJ2-3,TRBV19,NA,NA
TGTGCCAGTAGTTCGATCAGGGACAGATCGAACACTGAAGCTTTCTTT,CASSSIRDRSNTEAFF,TRBJ1-1,TRBV19,TRBD1,NA
TGTGCCAGCAGTTACACCGGGACAGGGGATGGCTACACCTTC,CASSYTGTGDGYTF,TRBJ1-2,TRBV6-5,TRBD1,few
TGCGCCAGCAGCCAAGACCCCCGGGCGGGGGATCAGCCCCAGCATTTT,CASSQDPRAGDQPQHF,TRBJ1-5,TRBV4-3,NA,NA
TGTGCCAGCAGCGAGGGAGCGGGGGCGAGCCTGTTTGATGAGCAGTTCTTC,CASSEGAGASLFDEQFF,TRBJ2-1,TRBV9,TRBD2,few
TGTGCCAGCAGCCCCCGACTAGTAAACACCGGGGAGCTGTTTTTT,CASSPRLVNTGELFF,TRBJ2-2,TRBV11-1,NA,NA
TGTGCCAGCAGAGGACTCTGGACAGCGGAGGGCTACACCTTC,CASRGLWTAEGYTF,TRBJ1-2,TRBV6-1,NA,NA
TGCAGCGTTGAAGACCTCGACACTGAAGCTTTCTTT,CSVEDLDTEAFF,TRBJ1-1,TRBV29-1,NA,NA
TGTGCCAGCAGCATAGCGGGGGGGACCACAGATACGCAGTATTTT,CASSIAGGTTDTQYF,TRBJ2-3,TRBV7-2,TRBD2,many
TGCAGCGTAAAGAAAAAACGGGACGCGGGGAACTATGGCTACACCTTC,CSVKKKRDAGNYGYTF,TRBJ1-2,TRBV29-1,NA,NA
TGTGCCAGCAGAGGCCCACCGGGACTAGCGCGCGAGCAGTACTTC,CASRGPPGLAREQYF,TRBJ2-7,TRBV5-5,TRBD2,NA
TGCGCCAGCCGAGCGACGGGGGAATTGACAGATACGCAGTATTTT,CASRATGELTDTQYF,TRBJ2-3,TRBV5-1,NA,once
TGTGCCAGCAGCTACTACGGGGGTAGCGGTTTGGTTCGGGAGCAGTTCTTC,CASSYYGGSGLVREQFF,TRBJ2-1,TRBV7-3,NA,once
TGTGCCAGTAGTATACCGGACAGGTTGAACACTGAAGCTTTCTTT,CASSIPDRLNTEAFF,TRBJ1-1,TRBV19,TRBD1,NA
TGTGCCAGCAGCTTACTTCCGGGGGGTAACACCGGGGAGCTGTTTTTT,CASSLLPGGNTGELFF,TRBJ2-2,TRBV7-3,TRBD2,once
TGTGCCAGCAGCTTAGTCGACAGGGGTTTCGGGGCCTACGAGCAGTACTTC,CASSLVDRGFGAYEQYF,TRBJ2-7,TRBV7-9,TRBD1,NA
TGTGCCAGCAGTTTCCAGGGAGGGAATTCACCCCTCCACTTT,CASSFQGGNSPLHF,TRBJ1-6,TRBV2,NA,NA